Sequencing of this TCR beta chain was carried out in a study of beta chain features in type 1 diabetes. Study-wide results and caveats: TCRB CDR3 length was moderately but significantly reduced in all four CD4+ subsets of Type 1 diabetes patients. When VDJ junctions were examined, type 1 diabetes patients showed fewer insertions and more deletions. A greater similarity of naive, central memory and Treg TCRB repertoires was seen among patients than among healthy donors.

What was sequenced were expressed TCRB transcripts, since all of the isolated RNA had been reverse transcribed. A few million reads were obtained on average from naive, central memory and regulatory T cell samples. Here immunoSEQ multiplex PCR was the method, and the copy in TCRdb shows in-frame clones only, minus some. The sample has some 410,000 clones; 10% to 12% are singletons. The germline V and J ends were trimmed by 1 base and 7 bases, with 19 bases remaining between them. Germline CDR1 LNHNV, CDR2 YYDKDF (reference sequence). CDR3 size: 16 residues. This clone was counted at least ten times. Its specificity is not known.

The chain combines TRBV15 with TRBJ2-5; D is unclear. The sequence was collected from a young woman in good health. Sample: naive CD4+ T cells from blood. The CDR3 DNA sequence: TGTGCCACCAGCAGAGTTATCGGCACCAGCAGAGGGACCCAGTACTTC. Translating it yields CATSRVIGTSRGTQYF.